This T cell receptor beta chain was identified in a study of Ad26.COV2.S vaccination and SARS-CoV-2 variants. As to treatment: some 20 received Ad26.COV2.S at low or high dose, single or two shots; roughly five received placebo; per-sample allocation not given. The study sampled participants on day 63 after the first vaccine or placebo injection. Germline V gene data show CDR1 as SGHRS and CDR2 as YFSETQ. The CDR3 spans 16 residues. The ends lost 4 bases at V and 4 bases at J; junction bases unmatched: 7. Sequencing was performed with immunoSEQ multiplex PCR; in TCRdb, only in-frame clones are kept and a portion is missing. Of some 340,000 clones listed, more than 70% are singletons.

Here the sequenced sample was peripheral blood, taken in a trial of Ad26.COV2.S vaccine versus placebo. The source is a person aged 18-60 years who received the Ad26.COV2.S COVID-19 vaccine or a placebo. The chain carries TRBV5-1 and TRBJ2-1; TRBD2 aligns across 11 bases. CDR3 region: CASSHLAGGAYNEQFF. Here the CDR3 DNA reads TGCGCCAGCAGCCACCTAGCGGGGGGAGCGTACAATGAGCAGTTCTTC.